This T cell receptor (beta chain) comes out of a study of OX40 agonist ivuxolimab in advanced cancers. The overall study: One hepatocellular carcinoma and two cutaneous melanoma patients partially responded.

Whole-study results and caveats: Low normalized clonal expansion also occurred in some nonresponding patients.

A note on this clone: Its antigen is not known.

Clones were sequenced by immunoSEQ multiplex PCR, and TCRdb holds only the in-frame ones, with some missing. The sample has some 74,000 clones; 85% to 90% are singletons. Blood was sampled at baseline, cycle 4 day 1, and cycle 7 day 1. Germline values: CDR1 MDHEN, CDR2 SYDVKM. This CDR3 has 18 residues. The ends lost 3 bases at V and 1 base at J; junction bases unmatched: 4. The chain couples TRBV28 to TRBJ2-1; 15 nucleotides line up with TRBD2. The receptor was derived from an adult with an advanced solid tumor such as melanoma, head and neck, liver or kidney cancer. The sample here was CD4+ or CD8+ T cells sorted from blood, taken in a trial of the OX40 agonist ivuxolimab. The CDR3 is CASSLSGLAGGSYNEQFF. The CDR3, as DNA: TGTGCCAGCAGTTTGTCCGGACTAGCGGGGGGGTCCTACAATGAGCAGTTCTTC.